This TCR beta chain was sequenced in a study of CD8+CD57+ T cells in acquired aplastic anemia. Regarding the study as a whole: Roughly 31 CD8+ CDR3 sequences occurred in both the patients and the controls.

This clonotype showed up many times. Its antigen is unknown. The template used for profiling TCR beta VDJ and CDR3 was genomic DNA. TCRdb analysed the reads with MiXCR anew, one entry per CDR3 protein. The sample includes 400,000 to 450,000 distinct CDR3 sequences, about two thirds of them seen just once. The germline V and J ends were trimmed by 8 bases and 3 bases, with 14 bases remaining between them. CDR3 length equals 14 residues. The genes are TRBV12-3 or TRBV12-4 and TRBJ1-5, with a weak D call TRBD1 (5 bases). Sequenced material: sorted CD4+, CD8+, or CD8+CD57+ T cells (not recorded which) from PBMCs. This TCR came from a human donor in good health, serving as a control. The CDR3 reads CASGTRPNNQPQHF. Written as DNA, the CDR3 is TGTGCCAGCGGGACGCGGCCGAACAATCAGCCCCAGCATTTT.